This TCR beta chain was retrieved from a study of OX40 agonist ivuxolimab in advanced cancers. Study-level information: Three patients, one with hepatocellular carcinoma and two with cutaneous melanoma, responded partially.

Study results and caveats: More expanded clones were seen, on average, in CD8+ T cells than in CD4+. With doses of 0.1 to 3.0 mg/kg, CD4+ and CD8+ blood T cells had undergone clonal expansion by week 6. No antigen was identified for the clonally expanded peripheral T cells.

For this clone: The antigen is not known.

Assay: immunoSEQ multiplex PCR; the TCRdb copy retains only in-frame clones and omits some. The sample records some 70,000 clones, roughly 80% being singletons. This CDR3 is 15 amino acids long. Germline V gene data show CDR1 as MNHEY and CDR2 as SVGAGI. The V and J ends lost 3 bases and 1 base, in that order; junction bases with no gene match: 4. The starting material was CD4+ or CD8+ T cells sorted from blood, obtained in a trial of the OX40 agonist ivuxolimab. The chain combines TRBV6-5 with TRBJ1-1; the match to TRBD1 covers 8 bases. The origin of this receptor is an adult with an advanced solid tumor such as melanoma, head and neck, liver or kidney cancer. The CDR3 bases are TGTGCCAGCAGTTATCCGGGGACAGGGAACACTGAAGCTTTCTTT. This codes for CASSYPGTGNTEAFF.